These 22 T cell receptor beta chains came from one sample sequenced in a study of neurological immune-mediated disorders. Time point described: longitudinal time-point 1 (baseline). Using its own MiXCR run on the 5' RACE reads, TCRdb lists one record per CDR3 protein. Of 50,000 to 70,000 distinct CDR3 sequences listed, approximately 12% are singletons. The sequenced sample was PBMCs. The source is a male donor with HTLV-1-associated myelopathy (HAM/TSP).

This clonotype appeared many times. The chain recombines TRBV3-1 with TRBJ2-5; 9 bases are a match to TRBD1. This CDR3 has 16 amino acids. Trimming at V came to 1 base and at J to 5 bases, leaving 8 bases not matched to a gene. Germline CDR1 and CDR2: LGHDT and YNNKEL (reference sequence). The DNA of the CDR3 is TGTGCCAGCAGCCAAGCGGCTTACAGGGGGCAGGAGACCCAGTACTTC. It is translated as CASSQAAYRGQETQYF.

The sample holds many counts of this clonotype. The genes are TRBV20-1 and TRBJ1-6; tentatively, D is TRBD1 (5 bases). This CDR3 has 15 amino acids. V lost 5 bases and J lost 0, with 11 bases in between. Germline V CDR1 and CDR2: DFQATT, SNEGSKA (reference sequence). As DNA, the CDR3 is TGCAGTGCTCTTAGACAGAGCTCCTATAATTCACCCCTCCACTTT. This encodes CSALRQSSYNSPLHF.

There are a few counts of this clonotype. The CDR3 loop reads CASSQPGSAGNSPLHF. The CDR3 bases are TGTGCCAGCAGCCAACCAGGGTCGGCAGGGAATTCACCCCTCCACTTT. The chain uses TRBV7-2 and TRBJ1-6, with a tentative D call TRBD1 (5 bases). The CDR3 sequence is 16 residues long. The V gene's germline CDR1 is SGHTA and CDR2 FQGNSA. The germline V and J ends were trimmed by 5 bases and 7 bases, with 18 bases remaining between them. Full variable domain (outside the CDR3, taken from reference TRBV7-2 and TRBJ1-6): GAGVSQSPSNKVTEKGKDVELRCDPISGHTALYWYRQSLGQGLEFLIYFQGNSAPDKSGLPSDRFSAERTGGSVSTLTIQRTQQEDSAVYLCASSQPGSAGNSPLHFGNGTRLTVT.

This clonotype was counted at least ten times. This sequence joins TRBV9 and TRBJ2-3, with 15 bases identical to TRBD2. Germline CDR1 reads SGDLS; CDR2 reads YYNGEE. This CDR3 region has 17 residues. Trimming removed 7 bases from V and 3 bases from J; junction bases left unmatched: 9. The CDR3 loop reads CASSPGLAGGLTDTQYF. As DNA, the CDR3 is TGTGCCAGCTCCCCGGGACTAGCGGGGGGCTTGACAGATACGCAGTATTTT.

This rearrangement joins TRBV20-1 to TRBJ2-3; 10 bases are shared with TRBD2. CDR1 DFQATT and CDR2 SNEGSKA come from the germline V gene (reference sequence). This CDR3 spans 16 amino acids. V lost 5 bases to trimming and J lost 2 bases; unmatched junction nucleotides: 10. CDR3 sequence reads: CSARAPLAGNTDTQYF. CDR3 in DNA: TGCAGTGCTCGAGCCCCACTAGCGGGGAACACAGATACGCAGTATTTT.

This clonotype appeared many times. The chain employs TRBV9 and TRBJ2-5; D unresolved. The V and J ends lost 0 bases and 1 base respectively, with 7 bases between them. The CDR3 is 14 amino acids. In germline, CDR1 is SGDLS, CDR2 YYNGEE. CDR3 sequence (DNA): TGTGCCAGCAGCGTAGAGACCTTCCAAGAGACCCAGTACTTC. Its translation is CASSVETFQETQYF.

This rearrangement joins TRBV20-1 to TRBJ2-1, with 9 bases matching TRBD1. Germline CDR1 and CDR2: DFQATT and SNEGSKA (reference sequence). Germline trimming cut 4 bases from V and 8 bases from J; bases unmatched to any gene: 6. The CDR3 is 13 residues long. The CDR3 reads CSATGQGIDEQFF. CDR3 sequence (DNA): TGCAGTGCTACGGGACAGGGTATAGATGAGCAGTTCTTC.

A few counts support this clonotype. V gene TRBV12-3 or TRBV12-4 combines with J gene TRBJ1-4; weak D call: TRBD1 (5 bases). The V end was cut by 6 bases, the J end by 8 bases, with 13 bases between. The CDR3 has 13 residues. This chain's CDR3 is CASRARDGEKLFF. The CDR3 DNA reads TGTGCCAGCAGAGCCCGGGACGGCGAAAAACTGTTTTTT.

This clonotype was seen a few times. In DNA form, the CDR3 reads TGCGCCAGCAGCTTGGACGTCAGTTTCAATCAGCCCCAGCATTTT. Amino acids: CASSLDVSFNQPQHF. The chain has TRBV5-1 and TRBJ1-5; D is unresolved. Per germline, CDR1 SGHRS and CDR2 YFSETQ. The CDR3 contains 15 residues. Trimming left V 0 bases short and J 3 bases short, with 10 bases between.

Ten or more counts support this clonotype. This chain links TRBV20-1 with TRBJ2-7; D may be TRBD1 or TRBD2 (5 bases each). Trimming left V 5 bases short and J 7 bases short, with 21 bases between. Germline lookup yields CDR1 DFQATT and CDR2 SNEGSKA (reference sequence). The CDR3 loop spans 14 amino acids. CDR3 residues: CSAGDRTMRGEQYF. DNA for the CDR3: TGCAGTGCTGGGGACCGGACGATGAGAGGAGAGCAGTACTTC.

This clonotype occurred many times. This chain uses TRBV5-1 with TRBJ2-7, with 10 nucleotides matching TRBD1. The CDR3 sequence is 15 residues long. V gave up 0 bases and J gave up 6 bases; unmatched junction bases: 6. The germline CDR1 and CDR2 sequences are SGHRS and YFSETQ. In DNA form, the CDR3 reads TGCGCCAGCAGCTTGGTGGTGACAGGGGGCCCCGAGCAGTACTTC. This translates into CASSLVVTGGPEQYF.

This clonotype was detected only a few times. This chain joins TRBV7-9 and TRBJ2-5, with 7 bases lining up with TRBD1. The CDR3 is made up of 14 amino acids. V shed 3 bases, J shed 0 bases, and the junction held 1 base outside the gene matches. Germline CDR1 SEHNR, CDR2 FQNEAQ (reference sequence). CDR3 sequence: CASSFGQDQETQYF. In DNA form, the CDR3 reads TGTGCCAGCAGCTTTGGACAGGACCAAGAGACCCAGTACTTC.

This clonotype is categorized as medium-sized. V usage is TRBV29-1 and J usage is TRBJ1-5; D possibly corresponds to TRBD1 (5 bases). With 6 bases removed from V and 5 bases from J, the gap between germline ends came to 14 bases. CDR1 and CDR2 (germline): SQVTM, ANQGSEA. The CDR3 runs 13 residues. CDR3 region: CSVSQGGDQPQHF. DNA for the CDR3: TGCAGCGTGTCCCAGGGAGGGGATCAGCCCCAGCATTTT.

This clonotype was counted at least ten times. This rearrangement joins TRBV12-3 or TRBV12-4 to TRBJ2-1; 9 bases map to TRBD2. The CDR3 consists of 15 residues. Trimming took 1 base from V and 5 from J; bases not matched to a gene: 3. CDR3 in DNA: TGTGCCAGCAGTTTAGAGACTAGCGGCCACAATGAGCAGTTCTTC. Encoded protein: CASSLETSGHNEQFF.

This clonotype was counted ten times or more. This chain links TRBV5-6 with TRBJ2-7; D unclear. CDR3 length: 14 amino acids. Germline assignment: CDR1 SGHDT and CDR2 YYEEEE. Deletions cut 0 bases from V and 4 bases from J, with 11 bases between. The CDR3 protein is CASSLVGLGYEQYF. The CDR3 region has the DNA TGTGCCAGCAGCTTGGTCGGGCTAGGGTACGAGCAGTACTTC.

This clonotype was counted ten times or more. The chain has TRBV12-3 or TRBV12-4 and TRBJ2-7; TRBD1 might be the D (6 bases). CDR3 length equals 14 residues. V lost 1 base to trimming and J lost 3 bases, with 10 bases between them. CDR3 nucleotides: TGTGCCAGCAGTTTAGAGGACAGCGTCTACGAGCAGTACTTC. Its translation is CASSLEDSVYEQYF.

This clonotype showed up many times. J is TRBJ2-1 and V is TRBV24-1, with TRBD2 as a possible D gene (6 bases). The length of the CDR3 is 14 residues. Looked up from germline, CDR1 is KGHDR and CDR2 is SFDVKD. V lost 5 bases and J 6 bases, leaving 13 bases between the germline ends. Here the CDR3 reads CATSGGARSNEQFF. The CDR3 DNA reads TGTGCCACCAGTGGCGGGGCCAGGTCCAATGAGCAGTTCTTC.

The chain has TRBV6-5 and TRBJ1-5, with TRBD1 matching 10 bases. Germline CDR1 reads MNHEY; CDR2 reads SVGAGI. The CDR3 loop spans 17 amino acids. The CDR3 bases are TGTGTGAGTCAACCCCGGTTGGGACAGGGGACACATCAGCCCCAGCATTTT. This encodes CVSQPRLGQGTHQPQHF.

This clonotype showed up many times. V gene TRBV12-3 or TRBV12-4 combines with J gene TRBJ2-7; D is ambiguous. This CDR3 has 15 residues. The V end lost 1 base, the J end lost 3 bases, and 13 bases lay between the germline ends. The CDR3 DNA is TGTGCCAGCAGTTTAGTCGGCAGGAACTACTACGAGCAGTACTTC. This sequence encodes CASSLVGRNYYEQYF.

This clonotype was detected many times. The chain carries TRBV5-5 and TRBJ2-5; 9 bases line up with TRBD1. Trimming removed 0 bases from V and 3 bases from J; junction bases left unmatched: 3. The CDR3 is 15 amino acids. Per the germline V gene, CDR1 is SGHKS and CDR2 is YYEKEE (reference sequence). DNA of the CDR3: TGTGCCAGCAGCTTGGCCGGGACAGGGAAAGAGACCCAGTACTTC. Protein: CASSLAGTGKETQYF.

This clonotype was observed at least ten times. The chain uses TRBV9 and TRBJ2-3; D is perhaps TRBD1 or TRBD2 (5 bases each). The germline gives CDR1 SGDLS, CDR2 YYNGEE. This CDR3 is built from 17 residues. V lost 3 bases, J lost 2 bases, and 19 bases lay in between. The CDR3 spells CASSGDRDRDSTDTQYF. The CDR3 nucleotides read TGTGCCAGCAGCGGGGACCGGGACCGTGATTCCACAGATACGCAGTATTTT.

Many counts were recorded for this clonotype. This chain uses TRBV20-1 with TRBJ2-1; 7 bases are a match to TRBD2. V was clipped by 6 bases and J by 1 base; unmatched bases: 9. The CDR3 is 15 residues long. Germline loops: CDR1 DFQATT, CDR2 SNEGSKA (reference sequence). This CDR3 is CSAITIAGSYNEQFF. The CDR3, as DNA: TGCAGTGCCATAACAATAGCGGGTTCCTACAATGAGCAGTTCTTC.